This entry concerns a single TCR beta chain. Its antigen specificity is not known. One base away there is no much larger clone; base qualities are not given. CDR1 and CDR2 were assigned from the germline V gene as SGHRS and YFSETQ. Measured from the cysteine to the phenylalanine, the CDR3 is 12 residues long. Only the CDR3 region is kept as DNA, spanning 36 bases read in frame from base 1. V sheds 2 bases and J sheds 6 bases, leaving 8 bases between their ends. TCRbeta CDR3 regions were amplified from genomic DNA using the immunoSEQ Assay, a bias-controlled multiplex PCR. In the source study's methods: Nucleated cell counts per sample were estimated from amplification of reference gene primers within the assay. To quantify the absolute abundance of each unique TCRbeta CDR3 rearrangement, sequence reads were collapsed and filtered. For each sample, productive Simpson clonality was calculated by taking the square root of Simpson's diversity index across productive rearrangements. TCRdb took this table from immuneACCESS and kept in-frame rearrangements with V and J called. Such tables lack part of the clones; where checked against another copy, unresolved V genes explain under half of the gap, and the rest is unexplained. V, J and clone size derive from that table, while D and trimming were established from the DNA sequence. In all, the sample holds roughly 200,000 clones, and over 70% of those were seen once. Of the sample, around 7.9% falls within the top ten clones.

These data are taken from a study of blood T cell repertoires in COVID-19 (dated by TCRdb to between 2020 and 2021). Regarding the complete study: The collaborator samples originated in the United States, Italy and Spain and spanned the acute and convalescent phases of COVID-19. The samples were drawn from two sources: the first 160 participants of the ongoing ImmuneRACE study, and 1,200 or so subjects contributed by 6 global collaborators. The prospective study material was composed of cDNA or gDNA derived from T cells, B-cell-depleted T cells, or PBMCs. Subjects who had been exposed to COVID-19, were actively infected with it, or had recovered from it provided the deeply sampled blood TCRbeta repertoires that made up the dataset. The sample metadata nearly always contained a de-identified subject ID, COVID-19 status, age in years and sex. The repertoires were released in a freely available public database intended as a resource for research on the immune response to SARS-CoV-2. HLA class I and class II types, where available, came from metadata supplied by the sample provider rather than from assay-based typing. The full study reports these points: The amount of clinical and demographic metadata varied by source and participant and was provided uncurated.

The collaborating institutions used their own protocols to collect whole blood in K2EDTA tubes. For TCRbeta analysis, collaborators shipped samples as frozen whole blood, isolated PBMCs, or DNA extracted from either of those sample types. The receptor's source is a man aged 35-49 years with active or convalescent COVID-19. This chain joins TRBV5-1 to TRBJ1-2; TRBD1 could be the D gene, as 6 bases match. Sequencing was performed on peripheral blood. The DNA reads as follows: TGCGCCAGCAGCTTACAGGGTAATGGCTACACCTTC. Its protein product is CASSLQGNGYTF.